The following is a TCR beta chain sequence with its context. It has no known antigen specificity. Nothing much larger sits one base from this clone, and base qualities are not available. CDR1 SGHRS and CDR2 YFSETQ are derived from the germline V gene. V loses 0 bases of germline sequence and J loses 0 bases, and the interval between the two ends is 12 bases. The CDR3 goes from the cysteine to the phenylalanine over 17 residues. Just CDR3 DNA is preserved here, 51 bases in frame from base 1. The data are from a study of cytomegalovirus exposure and HLA in healthy donors listed by TCRdb under 2017. Background on the whole study: The roughly 670 repertoires of the first cohort and the roughly 110 validation repertoires were produced on the same platform, according to a later analysis. Along with the roughly 610-subject first cohort, a separate validation cohort of over a hundred different subjects was used. The study aimed to test whether signatures of past pathogen exposure could be identified by cataloging public T cell receptors. High-throughput TCR immunosequencing, statistical association of individual TCRs with disease status, and machine learning were combined to predict cytomegalovirus infection status.

General conclusions and limits of the study: A later analysis had no HLA typing for the validation cohort, so co-occurrence there was scored across all 110 or so repertoires. In a later analysis, TCRs clustered in the first cohort were found to also tend to co-occur in the 130 or so validation repertoires, with over 90% of cluster scores above 0. The study gave a list of some 150 TCR beta chains associated with cytomegalovirus. While some public TCRs were present in many individuals, most TCR sequences turned up only very rarely across donors. The authors suggested that the approach could potentially be generalized to other disease states and immunological phenotypes. The classifier was reported to diagnose cytomegalovirus status with high specificity and sensitivity in both the original and validation cohorts. In vitro tests confirmed that a few of the cytomegalovirus-associated TCR beta chains recognize cytomegalovirus antigens.

The library was produced with the immunoSEQ multiplex PCR assay. Turning to the authors' computational methods: A statistical classification framework was developed to diagnose cytomegalovirus status using the catalog of TCR beta chain sequences. Imported from immuneACCESS, the table was reduced by TCRdb to in-frame sequences with V and J called. These copies leave out some clones; in studies compared against another copy, an unresolved V gene accounts for under half, and the cause of the remainder is not known. V, J and clone size were drawn from that table, and D and trimming were deduced from the DNA. Here the sample has roughly 220,000 clones; 85% to 95% occur a single time. In total, the top ten clones hold roughly 1% of the sample. Separate from the approximately 700-subject first cohort, the validation cohort of roughly 120 subjects was the group to which the donors belonged.

The rearranged segments are TRBV5-1 and TRBJ2-2; a weak D assignment points to TRBD2 (6 bases agree). Source material: PBMCs. This TCR came from a woman younger than 30 in good health and CMV-seronegative. The sequence in DNA is TGCGCCAGCAGCTTGGGGGGGACTGTCGCGAACACCGGGGAGCTGTTTTTT. Its protein product is CASSLGGTVANTGELFF.